This T cell receptor (beta chain) stems from a study of blood T cell repertoires in COVID-19. Turning to the study itself: Both acute and convalescent COVID-19 samples were obtained from the United States, Italy and Spain. T cells, B-cell-depleted T cells, or PBMCs provided the cDNA or gDNA that served as material.

The authors' processing: Amplification from reference gene primers served as the basis for estimated nucleated cell counts. Assay used: immunoSEQ multiplex PCR; TCRdb lists only in-frame clones, some missing. V, J and clone size are those of that table, while D and trimming were read from the DNA. This sample yields 190,000 or so clones, of which approximately 87% are seen a single time; 0.6% to 1% belongs to the top ten. V trimming: 4 bases; J trimming: 9 bases; junction bases outside the gene matches: 13. Germline V gene lookup returns CDR1 SEHNR and CDR2 FQNEAQ (reference sequence). The CDR3 sequence is 17 residues long.

The chain joins TRBV7-9 to TRBJ2-1, with 12 positions matching TRBD2. The receptor comes from a woman aged 70 to 79 with acute or convalescent COVID-19. The sample taken for sequencing was peripheral blood. CDR3 protein: CASSYRTSGTYGGEQFF. DNA of the CDR3: TGTGCCAGCAGCTACCGGACTAGCGGGACATATGGGGGTGAGCAGTTCTTC.